In its sample, the clone carrying this TCR beta chain was seen once. What it binds is not known. Trimming removed 3 bases from V and 8 bases from J, with 16 bases in between. Germline-derived CDR1 and CDR2 are MNHEY and SMNVEV (reference sequence). CDR3 length: 14 amino acids. Repertoires were generated with immunoSEQ multiplex PCR, while TCRdb's copy carries only in-frame clones and drops some. This sample has some 170,000 clones, with around 94% found just once. This record belongs to a study of T cell responses to AZD1222 COVID-19 vaccine. Study-wide points: Clonal diversity was possibly underestimated, and the donors were mostly white British, with more females. Baseline antibody screening turned up just a handful of seropositive AZD1222 recipients. Spike-specific TCR breadth rose after two AZD1222 doses, and depth rose as well.

The sequencing used peripheral blood, collected on day 0 of AZD1222 vaccination. The chain uses TRBV27 and TRBJ1-1, with D maybe TRBD1 (6 bases). The TCR sequence derives from an adult in good health. In DNA, the CDR3 is TGTGCCAGCAGTTTGAAGGGGGGGATAGGGGAAGCTTTCTTT. Protein sequence: CASSLKGGIGEAFF.